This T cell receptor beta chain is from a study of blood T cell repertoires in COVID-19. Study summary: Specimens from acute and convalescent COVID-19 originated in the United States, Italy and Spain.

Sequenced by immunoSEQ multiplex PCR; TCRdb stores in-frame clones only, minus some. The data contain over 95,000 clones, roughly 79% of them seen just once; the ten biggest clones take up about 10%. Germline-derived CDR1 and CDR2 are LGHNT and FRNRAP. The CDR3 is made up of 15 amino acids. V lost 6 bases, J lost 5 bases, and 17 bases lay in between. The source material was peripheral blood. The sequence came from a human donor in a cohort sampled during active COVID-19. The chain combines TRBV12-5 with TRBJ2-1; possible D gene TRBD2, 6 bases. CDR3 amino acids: CASGAASGLNNEQFF. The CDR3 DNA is TGTGCTAGTGGGGCGGCGAGCGGGCTTAACAATGAGCAGTTCTTC.